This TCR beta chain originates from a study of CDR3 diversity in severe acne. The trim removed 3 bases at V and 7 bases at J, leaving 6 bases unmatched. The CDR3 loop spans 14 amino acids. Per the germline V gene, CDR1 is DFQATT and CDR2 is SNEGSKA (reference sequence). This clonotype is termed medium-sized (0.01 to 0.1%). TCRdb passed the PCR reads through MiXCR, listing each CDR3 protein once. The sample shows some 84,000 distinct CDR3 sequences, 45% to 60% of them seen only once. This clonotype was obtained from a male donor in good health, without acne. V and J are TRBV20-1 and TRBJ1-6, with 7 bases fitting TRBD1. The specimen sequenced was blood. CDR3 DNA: TGCAGTGCTAGCCAGACAGGGAAGAATTCACCCCTCCACTTT. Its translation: CSASQTGKNSPLHF.